This TCR beta chain derives from a study of OX40 agonist ivuxolimab in advanced cancers. Study results and caveats: In the 0.1 to 3.0 mg/kg range, CD4+ and CD8+ blood T cells had expanded clonally by week 6. Among T cells, CD8+ cells averaged more expanded clones than CD4+ cells. The authors also found low normalized T-cell clonal expansion in some nonresponders.

V gave up 7 bases and J gave up 2 bases, with 20 bases separating them. The CDR3 length is 16 residues. Repertoires were generated with immunoSEQ multiplex PCR, while TCRdb's copy carries only in-frame clones and drops some. The sample shows tens of thousands of clones, 85% of them seen only once. With regard to this clone: Its antigen is undetermined.

Sequences were derived from CD4+ or CD8+ T cells sorted from blood, sampled in a trial of the OX40 agonist ivuxolimab. This receptor was identified in an adult with an advanced solid tumor such as melanoma, head and neck, liver or kidney cancer. V gene TRBV23-1 combines with J gene TRBJ2-5, with D possibly matching TRBD1 (6 bases). TRBV23-1 is labeled an ORF, and its function is uncertain. The CDR3 region is CASNTRGRDFQETQYF. DNA for the CDR3: TGCGCCAGCAATACCAGGGGCAGGGATTTTCAAGAGACCCAGTACTTC.